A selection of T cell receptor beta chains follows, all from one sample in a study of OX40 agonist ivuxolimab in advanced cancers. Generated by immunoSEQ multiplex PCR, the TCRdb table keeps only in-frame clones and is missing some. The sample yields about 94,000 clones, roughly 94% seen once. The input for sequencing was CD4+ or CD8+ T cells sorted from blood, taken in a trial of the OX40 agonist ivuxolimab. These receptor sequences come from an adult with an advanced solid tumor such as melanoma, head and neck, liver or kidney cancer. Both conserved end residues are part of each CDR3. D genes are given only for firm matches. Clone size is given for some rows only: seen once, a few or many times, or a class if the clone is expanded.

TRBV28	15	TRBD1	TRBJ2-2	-	TGTGCCAGCAGTTCCCCGGGACAGGGGGCCGGGGAGCTGTTTTTT	CASSSPGQGAGELFF
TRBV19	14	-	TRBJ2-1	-	TGTGCCAGTAGTACCCCCAATCCTAACAATGAGCAGTTCTTC	CASSTPNPNNEQFF
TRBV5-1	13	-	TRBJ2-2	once	TGCGCCAGCAACCTAGAAAACACCGGGGAGCTGTTTTTT	CASNLENTGELFF
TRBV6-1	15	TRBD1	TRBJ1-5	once	TGTGCCAGCAGTGTTGGGACAGTTCCAAATCAGCCCCAGCATTTT	CASSVGTVPNQPQHF
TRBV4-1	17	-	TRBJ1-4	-	TGCGCCAGCAGCCAAGATAAAACGGCAGGGTGGGGTGAAAAACTGTTTTTT	CASSQDKTAGWGEKLFF
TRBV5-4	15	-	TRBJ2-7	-	TGTGCCAGCAGCTTGGTTGGGCAGGCAAAGACCGAGCAGTACTTC	CASSLVGQAKTEQYF
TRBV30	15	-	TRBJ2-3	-	TGTGCATGGAAGCAGGGGATTTCTAGCACAGATACGCAGTATTTT	CAWKQGISSTDTQYF
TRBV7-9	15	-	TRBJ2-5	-	TGTGCCAGCAGCTTAGGGGACGGACGGGGAGAGACCCAGTACTTC	CASSLGDGRGETQYF
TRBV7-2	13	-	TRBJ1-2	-	TGTGCCAGCAGCTTTGACGGGACTTATGGCTACACCTTC	CASSFDGTYGYTF
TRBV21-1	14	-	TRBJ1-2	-	TGTGCCAGCAGCAAGGGGCCCCGTTACAGAGGCTACACCTTC	CASSKGPRYRGYTF
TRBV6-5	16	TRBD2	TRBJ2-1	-	TGTGCCAGCAGTTACTCCCCGGGACTAGCGTACAATGAGCAGTTCTTC	CASSYSPGLAYNEQFF
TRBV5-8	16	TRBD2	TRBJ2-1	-	TGTGCCAGCACCATAAGGACTAGCGGGGGCTTAGGTGAGCAGTTCTTC	CASTIRTSGGLGEQFF
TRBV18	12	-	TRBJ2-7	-	TGTGCCAGCTCACCAGACTATCCGGAGCAGTACTTC	CASSPDYPEQYF
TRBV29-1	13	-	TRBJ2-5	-	TGCAGCGCTCAAGTGGGAATGGGGGAGACCCAGTACTTC	CSAQVGMGETQYF
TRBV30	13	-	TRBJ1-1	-	TGTGCCTGGACGTGGGGTCTGAACACTGAAGCTTTCTTT	CAWTWGLNTEAFF
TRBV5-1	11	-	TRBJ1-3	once	TGCGCCAGCAGCTTTCGAAACACCATATATTTT	CASSFRNTIYF
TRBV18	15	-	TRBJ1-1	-	TGTGCCAGCTCACCAGAGGTCCAGAGGAACACTGAAGCTTTCTTT	CASSPEVQRNTEAFF
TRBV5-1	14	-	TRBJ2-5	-	TGCGCCAGCAGCTTGGGGGGACACGAAGAGACCCAGTACTTC	CASSLGGHEETQYF
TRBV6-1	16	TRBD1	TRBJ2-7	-	TGTGCCAGCAGTGGGATTAGACAGGGGGCGCATCACGAGCAGTACTTC	CASSGIRQGAHHEQYF
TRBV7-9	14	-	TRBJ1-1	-	TGTGCCAGCAGCCGGGACCAGGGGAACACTGAAGCTTTCTTT	CASSRDQGNTEAFF
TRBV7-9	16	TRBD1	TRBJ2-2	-	TGTGCCAGCAGTTACGTGGGGACAGGGGGAACCGGGGAGCTGTTTTTT	CASSYVGTGGTGELFF
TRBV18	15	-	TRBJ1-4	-	TGTGCCAGCTCACCTAACAGGCCAAGGGATGAAAAACTGTTTTTT	CASSPNRPRDEKLFF
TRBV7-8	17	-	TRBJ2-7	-	TGTGCCAGCAGCCTCGTCTCCGGGACTGGTCTCACCTACGAGCAGTACTTC	CASSLVSGTGLTYEQYF
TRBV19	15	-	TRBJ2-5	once	TGTGCCAGTACCTTCCAGGGGTCGAAAGGTGAGACCCAGTACTTC	CASTFQGSKGETQYF
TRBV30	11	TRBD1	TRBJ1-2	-	TGTGCCTGGACAACAGGGGGCGGCTACACCTTC	CAWTTGGGYTF
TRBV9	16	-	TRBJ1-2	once	TGTGCCAGCACCCCGGCAGCCCCCGGAGGTGTTTTGGGCTACACCTTC	CASTPAAPGGVLGYTF
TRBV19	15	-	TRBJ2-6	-	TGTGCCAGTAGTCAGGGGGGCCCTGGGGCCAACGTCCTGACTTTC	CASSQGGPGANVLTF
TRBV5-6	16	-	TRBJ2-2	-	TGTGCCAGCAGCCCCATGGGGGCGCGGAACACCGGGGAGCTGTTTTTT	CASSPMGARNTGELFF
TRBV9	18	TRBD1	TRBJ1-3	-	TGTGCCAGCAGCGGAAGGACAGGGGGCCACAACTCTGGAAACACCATATATTTT	CASSGRTGGHNSGNTIYF
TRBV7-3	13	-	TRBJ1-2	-	TGTGCCAGCAGCTTGTCAAAAGGGGATGGCTACACCTTC	CASSLSKGDGYTF
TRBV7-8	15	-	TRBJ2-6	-	TGTGCCAGCAGCCTAGCAGGGGCTGGGGCCAACGTCCTGACTTTC	CASSLAGAGANVLTF
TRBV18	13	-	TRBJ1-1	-	TGTGCCAGCTCACCACCGGGTAGGACTGAAGCTTTCTTT	CASSPPGRTEAFF
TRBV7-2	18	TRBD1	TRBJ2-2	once	TGTGCCAGCAGCCGAAAAATTACAGGGGGCGGTTTCACCGGGGAGCTGTTTTTT	CASSRKITGGGFTGELFF
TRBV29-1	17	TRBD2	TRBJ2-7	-	TGCAGCGTTGAAAAGGACTGGGGGGGAGCACCCTATAACGAGCAGTACTTC	CSVEKDWGGAPYNEQYF
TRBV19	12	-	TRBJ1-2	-	TGTGCCAGTTCGGCCACAGCCTATGGCTACACCTTC	CASSATAYGYTF
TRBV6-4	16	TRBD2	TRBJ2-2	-	TGTGCCAGCAGTGCTAGCGGGGGCCGGAACACCGGGGAGCTGTTTTTT	CASSASGGRNTGELFF
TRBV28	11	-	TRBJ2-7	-	TGTGCCAGCAGCCCCCATTACGAGCAGTACTTC	CASSPHYEQYF
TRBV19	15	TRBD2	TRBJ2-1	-	TGTGCCAGTAGGGCGCCGGGACTAGCCCATGACGAGCAGTTCTTC	CASRAPGLAHDEQFF
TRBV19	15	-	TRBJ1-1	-	TGTGCCAGTAGTATAGTCGGGGGTTGGGGCACTGAAGCTTTCTTT	CASSIVGGWGTEAFF
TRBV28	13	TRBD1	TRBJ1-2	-	TGTGCCAGCACTGGAGGGGGCCTCTATGGCTACACCTTC	CASTGGGLYGYTF
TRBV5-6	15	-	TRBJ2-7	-	TGTGCCAGCAGCTTGTCAGGACGGCAGTTCTACGAGCAGTACTTC	CASSLSGRQFYEQYF
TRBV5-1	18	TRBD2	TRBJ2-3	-	TGCGCCAGCAGCACAGGACTAGCGGGGGGGCCGGGCACAGATACGCAGTATTTT	CASSTGLAGGPGTDTQYF
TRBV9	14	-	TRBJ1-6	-	TGTGCCAGCAGCCCGGGACACGGAACTTCACCCCTCCACTTT	CASSPGHGTSPLHF
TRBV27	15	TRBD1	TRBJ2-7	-	TGTGCCAGCAGTTCCCGGACAGGGGTACATTACGAGCAGTACTTC	CASSSRTGVHYEQYF
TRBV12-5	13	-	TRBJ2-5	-	TGTGCTAGTGGTTTGGTTTGGGGAGAGACCCAGTACTTC	CASGLVWGETQYF
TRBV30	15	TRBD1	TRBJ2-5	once	TGTGCCTGGAGTATAGGGACAGGGGCTACAGAGACCCAGTACTTC	CAWSIGTGATETQYF
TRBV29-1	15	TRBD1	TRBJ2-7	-	TGCAGCGCTCGTACCGGGACAGGGGGGAGGCACGAGCAGTACTTC	CSARTGTGGRHEQYF
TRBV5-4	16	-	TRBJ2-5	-	TGTGCCAGCACCTCTTTCCCCCCAGGGGCGCGTGAGACCCAGTACTTC	CASTSFPPGARETQYF
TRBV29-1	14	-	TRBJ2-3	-	TGCAGCGTGGGCTCGGGGACAACGGCAGATACGCAGTATTTT	CSVGSGTTADTQYF
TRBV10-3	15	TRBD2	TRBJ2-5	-	TGTGCCATCAGTGAGGTAGCGGGAGGGCGGGAGACCCAGTACTTC	CAISEVAGGRETQYF
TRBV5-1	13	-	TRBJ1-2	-	TGCGCCAGCAGAGAGTTTGGGGGTTATGGCTACACCTTC	CASREFGGYGYTF
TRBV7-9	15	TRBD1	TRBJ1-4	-	TGTGCCAGCAGGACGTGGGACAGGGCGAATGAAAAACTGTTTTTT	CASRTWDRANEKLFF
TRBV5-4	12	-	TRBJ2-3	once	TGTGCCAGCAGCATTTATAAAGATACGCAGTATTTT	CASSIYKDTQYF